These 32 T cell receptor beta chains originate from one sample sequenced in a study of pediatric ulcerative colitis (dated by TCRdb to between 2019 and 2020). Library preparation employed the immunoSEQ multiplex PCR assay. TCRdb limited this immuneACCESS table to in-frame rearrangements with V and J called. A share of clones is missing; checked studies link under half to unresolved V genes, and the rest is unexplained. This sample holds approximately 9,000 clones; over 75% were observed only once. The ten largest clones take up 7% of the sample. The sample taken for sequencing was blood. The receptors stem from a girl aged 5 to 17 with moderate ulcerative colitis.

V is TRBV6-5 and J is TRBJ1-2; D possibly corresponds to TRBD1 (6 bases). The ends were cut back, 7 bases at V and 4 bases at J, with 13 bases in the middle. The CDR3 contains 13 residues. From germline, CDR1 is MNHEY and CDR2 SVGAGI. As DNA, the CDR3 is TGTGCCAGCATCAAAGGACAGAGCTATGGCTACACCTTC. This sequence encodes CASIKGQSYGYTF.

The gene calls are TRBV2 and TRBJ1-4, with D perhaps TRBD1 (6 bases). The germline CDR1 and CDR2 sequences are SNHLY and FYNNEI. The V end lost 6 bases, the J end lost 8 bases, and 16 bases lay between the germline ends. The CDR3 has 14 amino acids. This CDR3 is CASSGTGFGEKLFF. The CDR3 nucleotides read TGTGCCAGCAGCGGAACAGGGTTTGGCGAAAAACTGTTTTTT.

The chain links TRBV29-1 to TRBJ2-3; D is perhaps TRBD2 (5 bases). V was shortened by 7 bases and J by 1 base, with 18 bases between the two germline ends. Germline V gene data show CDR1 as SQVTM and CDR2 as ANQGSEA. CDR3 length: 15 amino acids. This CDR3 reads CSAAHTSSGTDTQYF. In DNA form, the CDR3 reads TGCAGCGCCGCTCATACTAGTTCTGGCACAGATACGCAGTATTTT.

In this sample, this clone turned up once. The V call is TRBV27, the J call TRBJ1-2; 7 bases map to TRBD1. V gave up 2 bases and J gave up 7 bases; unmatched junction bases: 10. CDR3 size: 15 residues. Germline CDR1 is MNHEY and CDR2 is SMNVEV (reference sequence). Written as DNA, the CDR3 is TGTGCCAGCAGTTTAATCCCAGGGGGTATTGGTGGCTACACCTTC. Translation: CASSLIPGGIGGYTF.

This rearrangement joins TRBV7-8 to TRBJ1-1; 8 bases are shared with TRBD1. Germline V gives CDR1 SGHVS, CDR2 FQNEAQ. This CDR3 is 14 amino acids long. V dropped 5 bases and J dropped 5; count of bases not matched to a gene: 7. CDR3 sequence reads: CASSPGGRRTEAFF. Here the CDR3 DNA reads TGTGCCAGCAGCCCAGGGGGCAGGCGTACTGAAGCTTTCTTT.

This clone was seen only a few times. CDR3: CASSLGQGNTEAFF. CDR3 DNA sequence: TGTGCCAGCAGTCTCGGACAGGGGAACACTGAAGCTTTCTTT. The gene calls are TRBV27 and TRBJ1-1, with 8 bases matching TRBD1. V shed 5 bases, J shed 1 base, and the junction held 3 bases outside the gene matches. Germline values: CDR1 MNHEY, CDR2 SMNVEV (reference sequence). The length of the CDR3 is 14 residues.

DNA for the CDR3: TGCGCCAGCAGCCAAATGGCAACCCCAATCTACGAGCAGTACTTC. Its translation is CASSQMATPIYEQYF. The chain carries TRBV4-1 and TRBJ2-7; D remains unclear. Between the trimmed V and J ends, which lost 2 bases and 3 bases, there was a span of 14 bases. The CDR3 is 15 residues long. Germline V lookup: CDR1 MGHRA, CDR2 YSYEKL.

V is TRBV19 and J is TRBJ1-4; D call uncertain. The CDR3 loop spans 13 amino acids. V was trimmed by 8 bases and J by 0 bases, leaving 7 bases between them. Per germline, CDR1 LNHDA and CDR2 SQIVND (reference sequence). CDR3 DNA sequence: TGTGCCAGTCGAGGAACAACTAATGAAAAACTGTTTTTT. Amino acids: CASRGTTNEKLFF.

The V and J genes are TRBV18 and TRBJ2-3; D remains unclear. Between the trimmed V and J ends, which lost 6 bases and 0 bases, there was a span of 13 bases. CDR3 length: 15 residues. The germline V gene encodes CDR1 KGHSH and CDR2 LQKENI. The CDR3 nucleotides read TGTGCCAGCTCCGCCACTGCGACTAGCACAGATACGCAGTATTTT. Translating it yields CASSATATSTDTQYF.

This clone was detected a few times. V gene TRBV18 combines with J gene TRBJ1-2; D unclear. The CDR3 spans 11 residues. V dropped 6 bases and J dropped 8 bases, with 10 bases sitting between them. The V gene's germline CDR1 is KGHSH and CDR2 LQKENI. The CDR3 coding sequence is TGTGCCAGCTCTTTAGTTGGCGGCTACACCTTC. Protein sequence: CASSLVGGYTF.

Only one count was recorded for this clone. CDR3 nucleotide sequence: TGTGCCAGCAGTGAAGCGGGGAGGGGGGATGAAAAACTGTTTTTT. This sequence encodes CASSEAGRGDEKLFF. The gene calls are TRBV6-1 and TRBJ1-4, with D possibly being TRBD1 (6 bases). The germline gives CDR1 MNHNS, CDR2 SASEGT. The CDR3 extends over 15 amino acids. Trimming removed 0 bases at V and 6 bases at J, with 11 bases between.

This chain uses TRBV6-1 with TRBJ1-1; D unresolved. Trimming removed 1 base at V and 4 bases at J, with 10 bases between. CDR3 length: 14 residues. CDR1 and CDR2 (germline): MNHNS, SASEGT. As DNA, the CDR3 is TGTGCCAGCAGTGAAGGTGTGCCGGTCACTGAAGCTTTCTTT. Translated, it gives CASSEGVPVTEAFF.

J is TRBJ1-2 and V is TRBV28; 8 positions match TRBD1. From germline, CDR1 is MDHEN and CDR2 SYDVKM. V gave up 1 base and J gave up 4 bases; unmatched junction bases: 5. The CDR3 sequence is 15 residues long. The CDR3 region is CASSLLGTGLYGYTF. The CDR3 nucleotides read TGTGCCAGCAGTTTATTAGGGACAGGCCTCTATGGCTACACCTTC.

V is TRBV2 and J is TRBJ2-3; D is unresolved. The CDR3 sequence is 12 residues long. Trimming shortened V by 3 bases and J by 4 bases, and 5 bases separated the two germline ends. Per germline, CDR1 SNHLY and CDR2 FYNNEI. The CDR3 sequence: CASSDFSDTQYF. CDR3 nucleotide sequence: TGTGCCAGCAGTGATTTTTCAGATACGCAGTATTTT.

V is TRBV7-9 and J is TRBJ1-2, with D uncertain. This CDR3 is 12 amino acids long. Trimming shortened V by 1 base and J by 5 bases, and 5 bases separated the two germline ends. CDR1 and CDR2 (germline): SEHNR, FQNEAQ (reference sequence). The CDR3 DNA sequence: TGTGCCAGCAGCTTAGTAGGGTATGGCTACACCTTC. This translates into CASSLVGYGYTF.

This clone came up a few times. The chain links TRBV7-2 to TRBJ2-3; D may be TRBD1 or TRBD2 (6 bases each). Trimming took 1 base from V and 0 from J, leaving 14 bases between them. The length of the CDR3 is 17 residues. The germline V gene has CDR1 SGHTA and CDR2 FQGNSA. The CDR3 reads CASSLGVRRGSTDTQYF. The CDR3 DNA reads TGTGCCAGCAGCTTAGGAGTTCGGAGGGGGAGCACAGATACGCAGTATTTT.

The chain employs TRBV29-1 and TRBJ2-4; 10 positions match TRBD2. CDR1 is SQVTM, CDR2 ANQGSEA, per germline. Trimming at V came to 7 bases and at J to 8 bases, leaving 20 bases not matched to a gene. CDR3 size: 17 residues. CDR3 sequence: CSALPPLAGSGRHIQYF. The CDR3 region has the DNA TGCAGCGCTCTCCCCCCACTAGCAGGTAGCGGGAGGCACATTCAGTACTTC.

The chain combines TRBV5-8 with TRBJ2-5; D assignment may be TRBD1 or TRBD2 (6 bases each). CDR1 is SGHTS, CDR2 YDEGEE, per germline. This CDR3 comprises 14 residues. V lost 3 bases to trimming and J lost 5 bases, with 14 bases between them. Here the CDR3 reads CASSWGADWETQYF. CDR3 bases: TGTGCCAGCAGCTGGGGGGCGGACTGGGAGACCCAGTACTTC. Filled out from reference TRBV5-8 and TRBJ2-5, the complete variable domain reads EAGVTQSPTHLIKTRGQQATLRCSPISGHTSVYWYQQALGLGLQFLLWYDEGEERNRGNFPPRFSGRQFPNYSSELNVNALELEDSALYLCASSWGADWETQYFGPGTRLLVL.

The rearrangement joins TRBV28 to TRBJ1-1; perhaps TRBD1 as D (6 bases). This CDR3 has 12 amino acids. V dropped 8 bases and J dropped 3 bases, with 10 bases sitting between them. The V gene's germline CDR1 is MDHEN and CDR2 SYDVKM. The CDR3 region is CASYSGDTEAFF. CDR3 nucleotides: TGTGCCAGCTATTCAGGGGACACTGAAGCTTTCTTT.

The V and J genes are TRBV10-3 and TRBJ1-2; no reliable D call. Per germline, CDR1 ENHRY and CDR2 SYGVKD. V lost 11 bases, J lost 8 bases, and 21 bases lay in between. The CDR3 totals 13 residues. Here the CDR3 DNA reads TGTGCCGTTTTGAAAGAGGGTATAGGCGGCTACACCTTC. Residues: CAVLKEGIGGYTF.

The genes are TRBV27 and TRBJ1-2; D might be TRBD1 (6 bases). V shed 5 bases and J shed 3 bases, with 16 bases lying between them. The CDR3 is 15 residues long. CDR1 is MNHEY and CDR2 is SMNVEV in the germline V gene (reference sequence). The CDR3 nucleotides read TGTGCCAGCAGTCAACTGGACAGCCCCTACTATGGCTACACCTTC. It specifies CASSQLDSPYYGYTF.

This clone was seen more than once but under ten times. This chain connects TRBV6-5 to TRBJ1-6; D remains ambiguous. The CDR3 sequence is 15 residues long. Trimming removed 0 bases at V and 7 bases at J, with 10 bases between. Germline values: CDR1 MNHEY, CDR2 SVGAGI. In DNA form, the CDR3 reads TGTGCCAGCAGTTACTCGAGAAATACCAATTCACCCCTCCACTTT. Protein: CASSYSRNTNSPLHF.

The CDR3 region is CASSSGIGQGSTWSSGNTIYF. The CDR3 DNA sequence: TGCGCCAGCAGCTCGGGGATTGGACAGGGGAGTACCTGGAGCTCTGGAAACACCATATATTTT. This sequence joins TRBV5-1 and TRBJ1-3; 9 bases line up with TRBD1. Germline values: CDR1 SGHRS, CDR2 YFSETQ. This CDR3 contains 21 residues. With V trimmed by 3 bases and J by 0 bases, 19 bases remained unmatched.

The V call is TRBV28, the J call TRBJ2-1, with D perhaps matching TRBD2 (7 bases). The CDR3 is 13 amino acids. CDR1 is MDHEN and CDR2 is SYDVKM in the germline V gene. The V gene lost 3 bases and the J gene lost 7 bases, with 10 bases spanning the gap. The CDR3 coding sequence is TGTGCCAGCAGTTTGGGGGGGCTGAATGAGCAGTTCTTC. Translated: CASSLGGLNEQFF. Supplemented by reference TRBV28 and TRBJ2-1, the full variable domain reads DVKVTQSSRYLVKRTGEKVFLECVQDMDHENMFWYRQDPGLGLRLIYFSYDVKMKEKGDIPEGYSVSREKKERFSLILESASTNQTSMYLCASSLGGLNEQFFGPGTRLTVL.

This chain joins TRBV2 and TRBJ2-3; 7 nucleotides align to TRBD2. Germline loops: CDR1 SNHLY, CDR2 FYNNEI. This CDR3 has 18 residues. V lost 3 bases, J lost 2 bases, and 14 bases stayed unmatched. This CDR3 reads CASSDKRDEYLITDTQYF. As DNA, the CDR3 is TGTGCCAGCAGTGACAAGCGGGACGAATACCTTATCACAGATACGCAGTATTTT.

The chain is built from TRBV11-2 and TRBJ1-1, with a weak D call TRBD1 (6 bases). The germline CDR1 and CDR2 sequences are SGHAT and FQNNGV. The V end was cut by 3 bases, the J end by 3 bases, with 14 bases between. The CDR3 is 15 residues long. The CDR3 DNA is TGTGCCAGCAGCTTCCCAGGGGTGGGGGACACTGAAGCTTTCTTT. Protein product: CASSFPGVGDTEAFF.

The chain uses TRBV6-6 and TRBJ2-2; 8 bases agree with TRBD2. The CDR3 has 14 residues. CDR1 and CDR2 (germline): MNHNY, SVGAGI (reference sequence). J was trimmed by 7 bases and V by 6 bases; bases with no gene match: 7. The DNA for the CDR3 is TGTGCCAGCAGCAGTAGCGGGGATGGCGGGGAGCTGTTTTTT. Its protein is CASSSSGDGGELFF.

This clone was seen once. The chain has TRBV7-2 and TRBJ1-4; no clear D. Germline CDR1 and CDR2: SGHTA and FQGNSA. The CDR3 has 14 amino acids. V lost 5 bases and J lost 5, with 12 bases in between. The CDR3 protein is CASSHYGKNEKLFF. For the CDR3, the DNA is TGTGCCAGCAGCCACTATGGCAAAAATGAAAAACTGTTTTTT.

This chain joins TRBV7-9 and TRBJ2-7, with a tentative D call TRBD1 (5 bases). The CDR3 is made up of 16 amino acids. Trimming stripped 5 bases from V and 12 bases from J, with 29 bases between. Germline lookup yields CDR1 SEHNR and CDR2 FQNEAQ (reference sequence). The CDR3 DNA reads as TGTGCCAGCAGCCCGCGTGTGGTTGGGGCAGAAATACGTGGGTACTTC. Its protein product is CASSPRVVGAEIRGYF.

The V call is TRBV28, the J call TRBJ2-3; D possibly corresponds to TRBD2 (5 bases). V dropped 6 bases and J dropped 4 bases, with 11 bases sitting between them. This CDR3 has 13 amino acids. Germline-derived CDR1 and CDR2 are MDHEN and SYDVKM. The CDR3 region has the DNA TGTGCCAGCAGCCCAGGTAGCGCAGATACGCAGTATTTT. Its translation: CASSPGSADTQYF.

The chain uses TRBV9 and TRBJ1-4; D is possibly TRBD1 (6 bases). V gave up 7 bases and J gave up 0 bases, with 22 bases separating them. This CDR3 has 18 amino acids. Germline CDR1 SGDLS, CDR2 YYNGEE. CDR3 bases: TGTGCCAGCTCTCGTAGGGGCAGGGGCCTTGCAACTAATGAAAAACTGTTTTTT. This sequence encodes CASSRRGRGLATNEKLFF.

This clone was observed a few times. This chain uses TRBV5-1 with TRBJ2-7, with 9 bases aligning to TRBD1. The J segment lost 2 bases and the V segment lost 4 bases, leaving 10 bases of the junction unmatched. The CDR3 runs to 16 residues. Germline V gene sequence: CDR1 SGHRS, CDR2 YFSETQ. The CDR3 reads CASSPQGQGGTYEQYF. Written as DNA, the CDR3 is TGCGCCAGCAGCCCGCAGGGACAGGGAGGGACCTACGAGCAGTACTTC.